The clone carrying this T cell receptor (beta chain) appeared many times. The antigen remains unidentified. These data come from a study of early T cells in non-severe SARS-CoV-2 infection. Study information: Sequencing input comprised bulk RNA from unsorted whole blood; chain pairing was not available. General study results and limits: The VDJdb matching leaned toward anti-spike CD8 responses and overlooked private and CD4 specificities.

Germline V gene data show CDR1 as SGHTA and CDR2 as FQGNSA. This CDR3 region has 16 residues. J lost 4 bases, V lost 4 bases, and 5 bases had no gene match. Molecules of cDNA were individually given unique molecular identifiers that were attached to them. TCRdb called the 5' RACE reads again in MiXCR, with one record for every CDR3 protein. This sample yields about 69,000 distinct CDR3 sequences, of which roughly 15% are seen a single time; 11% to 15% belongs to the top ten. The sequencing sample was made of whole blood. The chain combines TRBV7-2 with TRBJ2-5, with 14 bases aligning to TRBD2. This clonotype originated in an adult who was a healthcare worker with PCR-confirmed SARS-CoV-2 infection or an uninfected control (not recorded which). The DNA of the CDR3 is TGTGCCAGCAGCTACCCGGGACTAGCGGGGGTAGAGACCCAGTACTTC. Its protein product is CASSYPGLAGVETQYF.